The sequence of this TCR beta chain was determined in a study of human T cells and chemical hapten exposure. Per the germline V gene, CDR1 is MNHNS and CDR2 is SASEGT. J was trimmed by 2 bases and V by 8 bases; bases with no gene match: 11. The CDR3 runs to 16 residues. This clonotype was detected a few times. It was unfractionated whole blood from which total RNA was extracted. Via MiXCR, TCRdb re-called the 5' RACE reads, giving one row per CDR3 protein. The sample records about 80,000 distinct CDR3 sequences, 15% to 20% being singletons. The chain is built from TRBV6-1 and TRBJ2-5, with 10 bases aligning to TRBD1. The clonotype was recovered from a female donor in good health. In DNA, the CDR3 is TGTGCCAGCGAGGGACAGGGGAGATCCCAACAAGAGACCCAGTACTTC. Its translation is CASEGQGRSQQETQYF.